Here is one TCR beta chain with its context. The antigen remains unidentified. What was amplified from RNA transcripts were TCR beta CDR3 regions. A set of HTBI primers served as the primers for a first-round RT-PCR of the TCR CDR3. TCRdb passed the multiplex PCR reads through MiXCR, listing each CDR3 protein once. The data contain about 710,000 distinct CDR3 sequences, about 15% of them singletons. The data originate from a study of T cells in Graves' hyperthyroidism and ophthalmopathy. Regarding the study as a whole: Most expanded thyroid clonotypes above 0.001 recurred in blood. Ophthalmopathy and stable hyperthyroidism were separated by a 13 V-J model.

Germline lookup yields CDR1 GTSNPN and CDR2 SVGIG (reference sequence). This CDR3 region has 16 residues. V shed 5 bases and J 4 bases; nucleotides not matched to a gene: 16. Exclusion of patients followed from uncontrolled infection, other autoimmune disease, pregnancy or lactation. Diagnoses rested on clinical symptoms, serum thyroxine and TRAb, thyroid ultrasound and orbital computed tomography. The sequence derives from a man aged 18 to 30 with Graves' hyperthyroidism. V usage is TRBV30 and J usage is TRBJ1-1; 7 bases line up with TRBD1. Sequencing input: blood. The CDR3 DNA is TGTGCCTGGGGCCTATACTTTACCGGGACAGCCACTGAAGCTTTCTTT. It translates to CAWGLYFTGTATEAFF. Filled out from reference TRBV30 and TRBJ1-1, the complete variable domain reads SQTIHQWPATLVQPVGSPLSLECTVEGTSNPNLYWYRQAAGRGLQLLFYSVGIGQISSEVPQNLSASRPQDRQFILSSKKLLLSDSGFYLCAWGLYFTGTATEAFFGQGTRLTVV.